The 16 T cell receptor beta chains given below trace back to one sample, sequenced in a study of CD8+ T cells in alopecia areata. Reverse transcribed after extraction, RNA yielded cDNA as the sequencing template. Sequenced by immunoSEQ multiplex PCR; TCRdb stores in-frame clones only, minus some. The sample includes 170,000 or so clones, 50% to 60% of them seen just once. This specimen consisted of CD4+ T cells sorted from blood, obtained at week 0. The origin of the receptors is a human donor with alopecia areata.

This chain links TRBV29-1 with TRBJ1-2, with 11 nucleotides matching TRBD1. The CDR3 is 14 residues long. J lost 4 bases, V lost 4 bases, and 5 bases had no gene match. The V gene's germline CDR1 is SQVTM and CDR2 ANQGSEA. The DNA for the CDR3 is TGCAGCGTTGGGGAGGGACAGGGGGGCTATGGCTACACCTTC. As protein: CSVGEGQGGYGYTF.

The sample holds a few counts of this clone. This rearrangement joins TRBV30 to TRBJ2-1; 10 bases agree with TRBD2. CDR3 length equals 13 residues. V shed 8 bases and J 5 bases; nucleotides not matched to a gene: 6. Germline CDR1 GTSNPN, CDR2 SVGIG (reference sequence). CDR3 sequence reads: CARIAGGNNEQFF. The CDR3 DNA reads TGTGCCCGAATAGCGGGGGGAAACAATGAGCAGTTCTTC.

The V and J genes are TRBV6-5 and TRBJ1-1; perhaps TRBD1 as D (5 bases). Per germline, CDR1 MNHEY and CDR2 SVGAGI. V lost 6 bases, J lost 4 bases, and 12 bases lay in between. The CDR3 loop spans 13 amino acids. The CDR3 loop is CASRPPGPTEAFF. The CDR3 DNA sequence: TGTGCCAGCAGGCCCCCAGGGCCCACTGAAGCTTTCTTT.

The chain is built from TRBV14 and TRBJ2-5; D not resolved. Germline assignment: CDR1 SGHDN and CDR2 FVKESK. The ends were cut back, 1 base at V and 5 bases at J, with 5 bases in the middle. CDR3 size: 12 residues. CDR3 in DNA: TGTGCCAGCAGCCAAGTTCTGGAGACCCAGTACTTC. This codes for CASSQVLETQYF.

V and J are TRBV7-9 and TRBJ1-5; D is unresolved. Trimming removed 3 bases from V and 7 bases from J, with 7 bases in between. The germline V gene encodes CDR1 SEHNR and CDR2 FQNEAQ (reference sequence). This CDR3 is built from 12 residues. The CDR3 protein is CASSLESQPQHF. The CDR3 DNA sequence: TGTGCCAGCAGCTTGGAGAGCCAGCCCCAGCATTTT.

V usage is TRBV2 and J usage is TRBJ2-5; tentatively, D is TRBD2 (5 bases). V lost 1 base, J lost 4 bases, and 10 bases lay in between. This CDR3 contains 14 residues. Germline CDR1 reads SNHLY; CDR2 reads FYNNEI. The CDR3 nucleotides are TGTGCCAGCAGTGAAGGGCTAGCTGCAGAGACCCAGTACTTC. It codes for CASSEGLAAETQYF.

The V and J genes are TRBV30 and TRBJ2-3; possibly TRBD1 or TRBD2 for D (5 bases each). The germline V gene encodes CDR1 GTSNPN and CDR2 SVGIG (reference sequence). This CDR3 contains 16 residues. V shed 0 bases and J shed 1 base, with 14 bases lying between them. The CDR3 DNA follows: TGTGCCTGGAGTGTTTTTGGGGACCCCCGCACAGATACGCAGTATTTT. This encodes CAWSVFGDPRTDTQYF.

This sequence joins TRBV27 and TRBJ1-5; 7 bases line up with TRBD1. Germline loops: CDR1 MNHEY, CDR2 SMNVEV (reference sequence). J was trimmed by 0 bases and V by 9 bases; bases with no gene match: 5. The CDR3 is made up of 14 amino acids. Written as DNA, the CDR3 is TGTGCCAGTAGACAGGGAAATAGCAATCAGCCCCAGCATTTT. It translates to CASRQGNSNQPQHF.

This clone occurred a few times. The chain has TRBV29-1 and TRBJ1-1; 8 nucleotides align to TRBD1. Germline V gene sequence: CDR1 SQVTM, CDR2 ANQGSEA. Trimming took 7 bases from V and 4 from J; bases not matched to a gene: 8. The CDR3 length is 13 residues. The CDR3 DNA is TGCAGCGCTGACGGACAGGGAGGCACTGAAGCTTTCTTT. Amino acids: CSADGQGGTEAFF.

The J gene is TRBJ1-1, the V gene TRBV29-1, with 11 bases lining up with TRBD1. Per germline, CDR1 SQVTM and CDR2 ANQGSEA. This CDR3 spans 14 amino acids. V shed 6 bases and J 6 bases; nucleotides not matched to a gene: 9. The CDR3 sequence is CSVATPGQGAEAFF. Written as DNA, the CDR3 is TGCAGCGTAGCAACCCCGGGACAGGGGGCTGAAGCTTTCTTT.

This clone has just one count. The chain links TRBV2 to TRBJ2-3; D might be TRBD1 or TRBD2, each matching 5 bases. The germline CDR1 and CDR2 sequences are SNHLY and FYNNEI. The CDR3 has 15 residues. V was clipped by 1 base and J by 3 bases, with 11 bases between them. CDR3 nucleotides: TGTGCCAGCAGTGAAGAGAGGGGAAGGACAGATACGCAGTATTTT. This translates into CASSEERGRTDTQYF.

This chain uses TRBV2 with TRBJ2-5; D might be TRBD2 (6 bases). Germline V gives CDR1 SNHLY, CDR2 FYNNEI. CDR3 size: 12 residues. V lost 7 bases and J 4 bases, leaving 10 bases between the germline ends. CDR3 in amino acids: CASKDGGETQYF. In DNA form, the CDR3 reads TGTGCCAGCAAGGACGGGGGAGAGACCCAGTACTTC.

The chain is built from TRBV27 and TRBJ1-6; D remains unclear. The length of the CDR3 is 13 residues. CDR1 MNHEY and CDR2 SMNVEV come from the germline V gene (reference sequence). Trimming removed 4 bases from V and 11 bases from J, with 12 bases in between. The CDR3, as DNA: TGTGCCAGCAGTTACGACCGAGGCACACCCCTCCACTTT. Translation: CASSYDRGTPLHF.

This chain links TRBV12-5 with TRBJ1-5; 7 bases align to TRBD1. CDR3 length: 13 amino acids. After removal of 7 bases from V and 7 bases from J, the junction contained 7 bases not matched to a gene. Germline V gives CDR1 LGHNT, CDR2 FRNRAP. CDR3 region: CASAGQVGQPQHF. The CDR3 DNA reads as TGTGCTAGTGCCGGACAGGTCGGGCAGCCCCAGCATTTT.

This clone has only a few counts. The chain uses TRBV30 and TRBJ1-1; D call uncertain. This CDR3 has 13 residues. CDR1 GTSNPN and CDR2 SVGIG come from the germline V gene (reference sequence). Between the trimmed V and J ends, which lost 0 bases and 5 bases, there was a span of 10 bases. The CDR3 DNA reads TGTGCCTGGAGTGTGCCAGGTCGTACTGAAGCTTTCTTT. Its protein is CAWSVPGRTEAFF.

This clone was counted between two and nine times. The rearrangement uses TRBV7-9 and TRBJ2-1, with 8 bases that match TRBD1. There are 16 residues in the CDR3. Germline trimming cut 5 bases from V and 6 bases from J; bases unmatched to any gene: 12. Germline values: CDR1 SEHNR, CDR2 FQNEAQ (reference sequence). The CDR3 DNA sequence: TGTGCCAGCAGCCAACAGGGGACAGGTTTACGCAATGAGCAGTTCTTC. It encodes CASSQQGTGLRNEQFF. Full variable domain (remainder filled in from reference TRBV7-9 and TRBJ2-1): DTGVSQNPRHKITKRGQNVTFRCDPISEHNRLYWYRQTLGQGPEFLTYFQNEAQLEKSRLLSDRFSAERPKGSFSTLEIQRTEQGDSAMYLCASSQQGTGLRNEQFFGPGTRLTVL.